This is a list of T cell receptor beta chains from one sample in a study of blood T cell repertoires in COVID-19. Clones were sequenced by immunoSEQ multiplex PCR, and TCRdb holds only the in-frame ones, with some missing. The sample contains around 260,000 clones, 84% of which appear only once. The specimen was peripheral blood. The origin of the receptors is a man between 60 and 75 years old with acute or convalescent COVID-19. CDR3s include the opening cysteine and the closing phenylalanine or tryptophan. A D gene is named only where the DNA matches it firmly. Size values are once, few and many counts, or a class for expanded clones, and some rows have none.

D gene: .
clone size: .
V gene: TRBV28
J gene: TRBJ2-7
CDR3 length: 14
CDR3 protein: CASSLRQGRNEQYF
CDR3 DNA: TGTGCCAGCAGTTTGAGGCAGGGTCGTAACGAGCAGTACTTC

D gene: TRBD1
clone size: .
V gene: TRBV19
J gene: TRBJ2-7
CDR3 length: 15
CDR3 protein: CASSSTPGGAYEQYF
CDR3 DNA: TGTGCCAGTAGTTCCACCCCAGGGGGCGCCTACGAGCAGTACTTC

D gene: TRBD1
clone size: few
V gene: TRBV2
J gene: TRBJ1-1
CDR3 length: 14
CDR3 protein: CASGDRGLGTEAFF
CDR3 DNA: TGTGCCAGCGGCGACAGGGGGTTGGGCACTGAAGCTTTCTTT

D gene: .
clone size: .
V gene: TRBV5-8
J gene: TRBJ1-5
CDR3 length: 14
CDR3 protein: CASSFLQGNQPQHF
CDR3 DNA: TGTGCCAGCAGCTTTCTACAGGGCAATCAGCCCCAGCATTTT

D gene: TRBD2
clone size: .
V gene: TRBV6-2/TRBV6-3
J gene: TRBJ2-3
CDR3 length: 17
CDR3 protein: CASSQSTSGGVTDTQYF
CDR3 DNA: TGTGCCAGCAGTCAGAGCACTAGCGGGGGGGTCACAGATACGCAGTATTTT

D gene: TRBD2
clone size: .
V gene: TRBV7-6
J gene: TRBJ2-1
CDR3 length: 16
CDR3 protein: CASSLAGTRANNEQFF
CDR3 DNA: TGTGCCAGCAGCTTAGCAGGGACTAGGGCCAACAATGAGCAGTTCTTC

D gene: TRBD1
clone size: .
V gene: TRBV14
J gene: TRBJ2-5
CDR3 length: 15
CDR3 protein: CASSQVQGAWETQYF
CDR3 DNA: TGTGCCAGCAGCCAGGTGCAGGGGGCTTGGGAGACCCAGTACTTC

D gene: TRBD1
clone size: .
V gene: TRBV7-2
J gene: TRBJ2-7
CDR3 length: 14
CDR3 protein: CASSLAGQYYEQYF
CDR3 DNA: TGTGCCAGCAGCTTAGCGGGACAGTACTACGAGCAGTACTTC

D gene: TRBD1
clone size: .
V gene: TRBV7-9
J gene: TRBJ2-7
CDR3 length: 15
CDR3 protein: CASSYPDRGSGEQYF
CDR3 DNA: TGTGCCAGCAGCTATCCGGACAGGGGGTCGGGGGAGCAGTACTTC

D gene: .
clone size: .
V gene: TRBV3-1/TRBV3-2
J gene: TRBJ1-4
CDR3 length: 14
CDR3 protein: CASSQDRRAEKLFF
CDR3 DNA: TGTGCCAGCAGCCAAGATCGCAGGGCTGAAAAACTGTTTTTT

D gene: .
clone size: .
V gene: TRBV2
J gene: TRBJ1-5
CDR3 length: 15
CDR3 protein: CASRRGGYSNQPQHF
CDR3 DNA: TGTGCCAGCAGGCGGGGAGGGTATAGCAATCAGCCCCAGCATTTT

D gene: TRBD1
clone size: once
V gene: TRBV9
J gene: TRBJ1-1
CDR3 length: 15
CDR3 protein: CASSARDRGWTEAFF
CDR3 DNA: TGTGCCAGCAGCGCCCGGGACAGGGGCTGGACTGAAGCTTTCTTT

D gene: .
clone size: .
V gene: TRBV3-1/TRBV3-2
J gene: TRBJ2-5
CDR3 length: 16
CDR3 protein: CASSRGVGQGQETQYF
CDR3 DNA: TGTGCCAGCAGCCGGGGGGTGGGGCAGGGACAAGAGACCCAGTACTTC

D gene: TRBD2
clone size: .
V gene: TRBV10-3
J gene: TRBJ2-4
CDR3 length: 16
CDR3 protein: CAPIPPLAGVKNIQYF
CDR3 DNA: TGTGCCCCCATCCCCCCACTAGCGGGAGTCAAAAACATTCAGTACTTC

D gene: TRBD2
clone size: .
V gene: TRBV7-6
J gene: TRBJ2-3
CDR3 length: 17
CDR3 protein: CASSVTSGPTRTDTQYF
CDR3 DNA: TGTGCCAGCAGCGTAACTAGCGGACCTACCCGCACAGATACGCAGTATTTT

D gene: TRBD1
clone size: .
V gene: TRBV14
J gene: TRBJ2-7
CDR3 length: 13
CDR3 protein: CASSLQGAREQYF
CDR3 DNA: TGTGCCAGCAGCCTCCAGGGGGCGCGAGAGCAGTACTTC

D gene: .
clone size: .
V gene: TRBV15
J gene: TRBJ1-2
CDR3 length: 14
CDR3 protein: CATSSPGTLYGYTF
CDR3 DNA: TGTGCCACCAGCAGCCCCGGGACACTCTATGGCTACACCTTC

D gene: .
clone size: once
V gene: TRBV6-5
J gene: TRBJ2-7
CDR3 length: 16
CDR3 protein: CASSYTIRGPSYEQYF
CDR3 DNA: TGTGCCAGCAGTTACACCATCAGGGGTCCCTCCTACGAGCAGTACTTC

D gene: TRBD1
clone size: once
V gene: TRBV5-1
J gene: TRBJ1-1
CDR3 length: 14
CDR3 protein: CASSYTGEWTEAFF
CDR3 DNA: TGCGCCAGCAGCTATACAGGGGAGTGGACTGAAGCTTTCTTT

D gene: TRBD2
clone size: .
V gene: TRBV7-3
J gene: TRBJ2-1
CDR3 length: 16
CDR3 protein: CASSLSTSGGINEQFF
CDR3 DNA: TGTGCCAGCAGCTTATCGACTAGCGGGGGGATCAATGAGCAGTTCTTC

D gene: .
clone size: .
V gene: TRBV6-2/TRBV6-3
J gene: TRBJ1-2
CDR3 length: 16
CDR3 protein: CASSYTLQGPSDGYTF
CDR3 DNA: TGTGCCAGCAGTTACACCCTACAGGGCCCTTCGGATGGCTACACCTTC

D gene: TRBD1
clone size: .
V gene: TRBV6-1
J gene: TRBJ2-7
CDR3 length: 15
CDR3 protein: CASSPGTGQIYEQYF
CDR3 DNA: TGTGCCAGCAGTCCCGGGACAGGGCAAATCTACGAGCAGTACTTC

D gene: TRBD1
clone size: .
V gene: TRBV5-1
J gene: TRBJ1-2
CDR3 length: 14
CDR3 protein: CASSDSGQPGGYTF
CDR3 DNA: TGCGCCAGCTCCGACTCGGGACAGCCGGGTGGCTACACCTTC

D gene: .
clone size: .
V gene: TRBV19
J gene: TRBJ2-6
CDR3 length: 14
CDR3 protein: CASSDSSGANVLTF
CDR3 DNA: TGTGCCAGTAGCGACAGCTCTGGGGCCAACGTCCTGACTTTC

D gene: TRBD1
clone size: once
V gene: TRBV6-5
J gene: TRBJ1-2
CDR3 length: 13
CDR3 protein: CASRWTGLYGYTF
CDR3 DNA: TGTGCCAGCAGATGGACAGGGCTTTATGGCTACACCTTC

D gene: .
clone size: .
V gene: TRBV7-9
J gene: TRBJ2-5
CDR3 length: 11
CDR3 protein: CASSVQETQYF
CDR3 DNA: TGTGCCAGCAGCGTACAAGAGACCCAGTACTTC

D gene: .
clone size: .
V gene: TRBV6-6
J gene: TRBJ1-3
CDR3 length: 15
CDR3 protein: CASSYGVEAGNTIYF
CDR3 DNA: TGTGCCAGCAGTTACGGAGTAGAAGCCGGAAACACCATATATTTT

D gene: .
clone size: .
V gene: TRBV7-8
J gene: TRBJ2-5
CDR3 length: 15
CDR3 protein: CASSPQRVVGETQYF
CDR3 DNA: TGTGCCAGCAGCCCCCAGCGGGTGGTTGGGGAGACCCAGTACTTC

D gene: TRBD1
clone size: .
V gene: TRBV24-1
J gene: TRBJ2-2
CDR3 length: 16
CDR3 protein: CATSDPGQGDTGELFF
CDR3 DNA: TGTGCCACCAGTGATCCGGGACAGGGGGACACCGGGGAGCTGTTTTTT

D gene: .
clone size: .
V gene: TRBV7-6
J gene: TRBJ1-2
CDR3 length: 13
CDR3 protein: CASSSAAGHGYTF
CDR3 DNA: TGTGCCAGCAGTTCGGCAGCAGGGCATGGCTACACCTTC

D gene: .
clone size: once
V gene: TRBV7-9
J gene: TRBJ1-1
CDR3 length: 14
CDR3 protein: CASSASQLNTEAFF
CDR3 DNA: TGTGCCAGCAGCGCCTCACAGCTGAACACTGAAGCTTTCTTT

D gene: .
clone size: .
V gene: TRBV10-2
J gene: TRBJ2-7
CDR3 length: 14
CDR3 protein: CASSEAGGSYEQYF
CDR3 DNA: TGCGCCAGCAGTGAAGCCGGGGGTTCCTACGAGCAGTACTTC

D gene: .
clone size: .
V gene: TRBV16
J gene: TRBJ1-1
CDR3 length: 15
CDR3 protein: CASSQSRGGDTEAFF
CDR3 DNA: TGTGCCAGCAGCCAATCGCGGGGAGGCGACACTGAAGCTTTCTTT

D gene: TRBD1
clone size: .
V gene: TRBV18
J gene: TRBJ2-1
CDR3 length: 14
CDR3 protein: CASSSQGERDEQFF
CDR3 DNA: TGTGCCAGCTCGTCCCAGGGGGAACGCGATGAGCAGTTCTTC

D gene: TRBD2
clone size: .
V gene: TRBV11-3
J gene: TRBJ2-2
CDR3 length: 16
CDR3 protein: CASSLRSGGYTGELFF
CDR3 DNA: TGTGCCAGCAGCTTAAGAAGCGGGGGGTACACCGGGGAGCTGTTTTTT

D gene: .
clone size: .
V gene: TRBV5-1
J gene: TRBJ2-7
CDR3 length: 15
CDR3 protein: CASSLTWGESYEQYF
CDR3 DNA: TGCGCCAGCAGCCTAACTTGGGGGGAATCGTACGAGCAGTACTTC

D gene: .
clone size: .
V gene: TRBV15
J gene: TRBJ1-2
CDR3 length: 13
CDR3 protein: CATSREGAYGYTF
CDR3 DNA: TGTGCCACCAGCAGAGAGGGGGCCTATGGCTACACCTTC

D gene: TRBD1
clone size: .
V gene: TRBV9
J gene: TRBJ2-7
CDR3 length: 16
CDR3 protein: CASSVAGTGFTYEQYF
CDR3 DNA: TGTGCCAGCAGCGTGGCCGGGACAGGGTTCACCTACGAGCAGTACTTC

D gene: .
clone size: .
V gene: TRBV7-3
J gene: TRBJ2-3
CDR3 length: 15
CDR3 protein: CASSLIGVATDTQYF
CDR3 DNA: TGTGCCAGCAGCTTAATAGGGGTGGCGACAGATACGCAGTATTTT

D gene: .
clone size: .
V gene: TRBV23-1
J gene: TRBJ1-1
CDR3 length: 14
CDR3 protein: CASSQEEKNTEAFF
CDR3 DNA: TGCGCCAGCAGTCAGGAGGAGAAGAACACTGAAGCTTTCTTT

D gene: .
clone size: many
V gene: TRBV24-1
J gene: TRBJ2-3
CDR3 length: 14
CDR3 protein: CATSVGGSTDTQYF
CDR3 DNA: TGTGCCACCAGTGTCGGGGGATCCACAGATACGCAGTATTTT

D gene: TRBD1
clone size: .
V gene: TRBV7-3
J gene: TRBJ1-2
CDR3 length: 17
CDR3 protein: CASSPNVGQGLSYGYTF
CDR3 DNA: TGTGCCAGCAGCCCAAATGTCGGACAGGGACTCTCCTATGGCTACACCTTC

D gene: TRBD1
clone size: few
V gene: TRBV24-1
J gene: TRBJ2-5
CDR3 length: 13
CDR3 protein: CATSDGTEETQYF
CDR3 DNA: TGTGCCACCAGTGATGGGACAGAAGAGACCCAGTACTTC

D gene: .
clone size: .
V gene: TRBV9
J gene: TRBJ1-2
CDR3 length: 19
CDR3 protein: CASSVGSVTNLQANYGYTF
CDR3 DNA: TGTGCCAGCAGCGTAGGATCAGTTACGAACCTGCAAGCTAACTATGGCTACACCTTC

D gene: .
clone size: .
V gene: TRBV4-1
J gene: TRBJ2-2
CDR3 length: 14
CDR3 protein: CASSHRGNTGELFF
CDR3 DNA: TGCGCCAGCAGCCACCGGGGGAACACCGGGGAGCTGTTTTTT